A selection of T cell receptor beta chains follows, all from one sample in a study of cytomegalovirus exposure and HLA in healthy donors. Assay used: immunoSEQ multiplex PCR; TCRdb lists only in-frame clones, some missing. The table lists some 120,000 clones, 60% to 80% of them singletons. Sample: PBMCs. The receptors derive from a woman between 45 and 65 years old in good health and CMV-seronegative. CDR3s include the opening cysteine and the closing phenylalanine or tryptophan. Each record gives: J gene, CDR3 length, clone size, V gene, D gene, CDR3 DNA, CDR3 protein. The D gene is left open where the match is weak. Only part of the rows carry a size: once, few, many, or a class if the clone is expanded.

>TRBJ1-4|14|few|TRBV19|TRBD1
TGTGCCAGTATGAGGACAGGCCTTAATGAAAAACTGTTTTTT
CASMRTGLNEKLFF
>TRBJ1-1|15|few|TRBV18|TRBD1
TGTGCCAGCTCACCAAGGACAGGGGGAACAGGTGAAGCTTTCTTT
CASSPRTGGTGEAFF
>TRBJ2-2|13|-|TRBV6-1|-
TGTGCCAGCGGTAGGGGAAACACCGGGGAGCTGTTTTTT
CASGRGNTGELFF
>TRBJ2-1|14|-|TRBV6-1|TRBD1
TGTGCCAGCAGAAGGACAGGGGGTGGAGGTGAGCAGTTCTTC
CASRRTGGGGEQFF
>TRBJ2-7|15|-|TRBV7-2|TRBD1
TGTGCCAGCAGCCCGCCAGGACAGGGTTCCTACGAGCAGTACTTC
CASSPPGQGSYEQYF
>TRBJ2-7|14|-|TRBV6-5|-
TGTGCCAGCAGTTACTCCCAGGGGCCCTACGAGCAGTACTTC
CASSYSQGPYEQYF
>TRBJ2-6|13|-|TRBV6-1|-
TGTGCCATTGAGTCCTCTGGGGCCAACGTCCTGACTTTC
CAIESSGANVLTF
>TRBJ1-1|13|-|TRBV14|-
TGTGCCAGCAGCCGGGAGATGAACACTGAAGCTTTCTTT
CASSREMNTEAFF
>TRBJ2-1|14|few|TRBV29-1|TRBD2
TGCAGCGCGACCGGGACTACTTCCTACAATGAGCAGTTCTTC
CSATGTTSYNEQFF
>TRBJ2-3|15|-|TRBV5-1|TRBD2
TGCGCCAGCAGGCTAACTAGCGGGAGCACAGATACGCAGTATTTT
CASRLTSGSTDTQYF
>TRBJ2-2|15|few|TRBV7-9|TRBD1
TGTGCCAGCAGCCCGGGACAGGCAAACACCGGGGAGCTGTTTTTT
CASSPGQANTGELFF
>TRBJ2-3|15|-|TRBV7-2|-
TGTGCCAGCAGCTTAGGAGGACAGATCACAGATACGCAGTATTTT
CASSLGGQITDTQYF